This T cell receptor (beta chain) was identified in a study of beta chain features in type 1 diabetes. Study-wide points: Moderate but significant shortening of TCRB CDR3s was recorded in all four CD4+ subsets from Type 1 diabetes patients.

Of note for this clone: Its target is not known.

CDR3 length: 13 amino acids. V shed 5 bases and J shed 3 bases, with 13 bases lying between them. Germline CDR1 GTSNPN, CDR2 SVGIG (reference sequence). TCRB transcripts that were expressed got sequenced, as all of the isolated RNA had been reverse transcribed. This table comes from immunoSEQ multiplex PCR, and its TCRdb copy is limited to in-frame clones, with some not included. The sample consists of 300,000 to 450,000 clones, over 8.5% of them appearing once. This TCR was recovered from a young man with type 1 diabetes. Sequencing used central memory CD4+ T cells from blood. This chain uses TRBV30 with TRBJ1-1, with unresolved D. CDR3 residues: CAWEKKGYTEAFF. The CDR3 DNA sequence: TGTGCCTGGGAGAAAAAGGGCTACACTGAAGCTTTCTTT.